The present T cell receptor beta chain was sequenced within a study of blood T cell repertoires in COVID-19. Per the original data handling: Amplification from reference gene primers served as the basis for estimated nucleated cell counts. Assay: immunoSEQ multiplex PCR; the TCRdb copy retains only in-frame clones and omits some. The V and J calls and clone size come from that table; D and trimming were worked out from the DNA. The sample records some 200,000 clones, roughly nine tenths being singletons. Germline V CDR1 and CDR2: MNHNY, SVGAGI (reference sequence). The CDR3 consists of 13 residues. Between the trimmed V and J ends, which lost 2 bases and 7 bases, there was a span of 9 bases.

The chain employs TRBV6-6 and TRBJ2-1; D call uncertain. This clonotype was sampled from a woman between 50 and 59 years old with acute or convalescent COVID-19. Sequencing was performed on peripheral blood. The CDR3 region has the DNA TGTGCCAGCAGTTACGCCCCAGGTAATGAGCAGTTCTTC. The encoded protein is CASSYAPGNEQFF.